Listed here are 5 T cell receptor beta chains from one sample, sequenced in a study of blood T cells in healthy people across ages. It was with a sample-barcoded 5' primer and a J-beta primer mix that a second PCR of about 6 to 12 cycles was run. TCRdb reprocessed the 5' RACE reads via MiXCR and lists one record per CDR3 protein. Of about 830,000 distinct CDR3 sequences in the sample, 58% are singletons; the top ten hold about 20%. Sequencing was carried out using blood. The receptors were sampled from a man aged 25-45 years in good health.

The CDR3 coding sequence is TGTGCCAGCAGCTTAGGTTTTAGGTTAGCGGTCGAGCAGTACTTC. Translating it yields CASSLGFRLAVEQYF. This chain joins TRBV7-2 and TRBJ2-7; possibly TRBD2 for D (6 bases). Trimming took 1 base from V and 6 from J, leaving 16 bases between them. This CDR3 spans 15 amino acids. Germline CDR1 reads SGHTA; CDR2 reads FQGNSA.

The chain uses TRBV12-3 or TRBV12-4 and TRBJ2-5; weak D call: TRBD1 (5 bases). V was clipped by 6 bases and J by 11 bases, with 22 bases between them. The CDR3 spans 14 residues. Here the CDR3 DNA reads TGTGCCAGCAGCTTGGGGCGCATGCTACGAGAGCAGTACTTC. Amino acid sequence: CASSLGRMLREQYF.

CDR3 protein: CASSRTGLSLNEQFF. The CDR3 DNA reads TGCGCCAGCAGCCGTACAGGACTGTCCCTGAATGAGCAGTTCTTC. The V call is TRBV4-3, the J call TRBJ2-1; D could derive from TRBD1 or TRBD2 (5 bases each). The CDR3 is 15 amino acids. Germline lookup yields CDR1 LGHNA and CDR2 YSLEER. V dropped 4 bases and J dropped 7 bases, with 17 bases sitting between them.

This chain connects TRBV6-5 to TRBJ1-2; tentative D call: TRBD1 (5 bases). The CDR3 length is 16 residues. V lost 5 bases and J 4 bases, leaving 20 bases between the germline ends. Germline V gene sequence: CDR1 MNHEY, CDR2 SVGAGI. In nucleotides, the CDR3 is TGTGCCAGCAGTCCTCAGCCGGGACCCTTAACCTATGGCTACACCTTC. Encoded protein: CASSPQPGPLTYGYTF.

CDR3 amino acids: CATGQGREQYF. The CDR3 nucleotides are TGTGCCACCGGACAGGGTCGCGAGCAGTACTTC. The rearrangement joins TRBV6-2 or TRBV6-3 to TRBJ2-7; TRBD1 agrees at 8 bases. This CDR3 has 11 residues. Germline trimming cut 10 bases from V and 6 bases from J; bases unmatched to any gene: 5. Germline-derived CDR1 and CDR2 are MNHEY and SVGEGT.